This T cell receptor (beta chain) was observed in a study of Graves' ophthalmopathy and Graves' hyperthyroidism. Amplification targeted the TCR beta CDR3 regions, with RNA transcripts as the source material. Scientists carried out first-round RT-PCR using HTBI primers and then a second-round multiplex PCR. TCRdb used MiXCR to reprocess the multiplex PCR reads, holding one entry per CDR3 protein. The sample holds 580,000 or so distinct CDR3 sequences; 35% to 45% are singletons and the top ten take about 4.2%. The CDR3 length is 15 residues. V lost 2 bases and J 2 bases, leaving 12 bases between the germline ends. Germline V lookup: CDR1 MNHEY, CDR2 SVGAGI. In the case of this clonotype: Antigen: not known.

General study findings and limits: The model predicted progression of ophthalmopathy with a sensitivity of roughly 66%, and its specificity was under 75%.

V and J are TRBV6-5 and TRBJ1-1, with D tentatively TRBD1 (6 bases). Material for sequencing was peripheral blood or thyroid tissue (not recorded which). The source is an adult man with Graves' hyperthyroidism. This CDR3 reads CASSYVAGANTEAFF. In DNA, the CDR3 is TGTGCCAGCAGTTACGTGGCAGGGGCCAACACTGAAGCTTTCTTT.